This TCR beta chain was sequenced for a study of T cells in Graves' hyperthyroidism and ophthalmopathy. Study background: Peripheral blood was obtained at initial diagnosis, preceding any treatment.

This clonotype was found many times. Researchers amplified the TCR beta CDR3 regions from RNA transcripts. A first-round RT-PCR of the TCR CDR3 used the HTBI primer set. TCRdb reanalysed the multiplex PCR reads using MiXCR and keeps one entry per CDR3 protein. Among approximately 260,000 distinct CDR3 sequences listed, 13% to 15% were seen once. The CDR3 length is 10 residues. The V gene's germline CDR1 is MDHEN and CDR2 SYDVKM. V lost 4 bases to trimming and J lost 5 bases, with 2 bases between them. For the diagnoses, clinical symptoms, serum thyroxine and TRAb, thyroid ultrasound and orbital computed tomography were used.

This receptor was identified in a woman aged 45 to 65 with Graves' hyperthyroidism that later progressed to Graves' ophthalmopathy. J is TRBJ1-2 and V is TRBV28; no firm D call. What was sequenced was blood. The CDR3 region has the DNA TGTGCCAGCAGTTCTTATGGCTACACCTTC. It specifies CASSSYGYTF.